These 30 T cell receptor beta chains share one sample of origin, sequenced in a study of Tregs in tolerant kidney transplant recipients. The repertoire was sequenced with immunoSEQ multiplex PCR; TCRdb's copy has only in-frame clones and lacks some. Among 55,000 to 70,000 clones listed, 70% to 90% were seen once. Sequences were derived from Tregs from blood, sampled before the transplant. Every receptor here comes from a human donor who received a combined kidney and bone marrow transplant.

V and J are TRBV28 and TRBJ2-5, with TRBD2 matching 11 bases. Per the germline V gene, CDR1 is MDHEN and CDR2 is SYDVKM. The trim removed 6 bases at V and 5 bases at J, leaving 8 bases unmatched. This CDR3 comprises 15 residues. The CDR3 DNA reads as TGTGCCAGCAGCCCACTAGCGGGGGCAGGGGAGACCCAGTACTTC. Its protein is CASSPLAGAGETQYF.

The chain couples TRBV19 to TRBJ1-2; no reliable D call. CDR1 is LNHDA and CDR2 is SQIVND in the germline V gene (reference sequence). V dropped 3 bases and J dropped 5 bases, with 13 bases sitting between them. The CDR3 consists of 14 residues. This CDR3 is CASSIEPRSYGYTF. Here the CDR3 DNA reads TGTGCCAGTAGTATTGAACCTAGGAGTTATGGCTACACCTTC.

This clone has only a few counts. The rearrangement links TRBV11-2 to TRBJ1-2; 8 bases agree with TRBD1. The CDR3 covers 14 residues. J gave up 5 bases and V 4 bases, and 6 bases lay outside the gene matches. The germline V gene encodes CDR1 SGHAT and CDR2 FQNNGV. CDR3 DNA: TGTGCCAGCAGCTCGGTCAGGGGGCCGTATGGCTACACCTTC. It encodes CASSSVRGPYGYTF.

This chain uses TRBV30 with TRBJ1-5, with unresolved D. Per germline, CDR1 GTSNPN and CDR2 SVGIG (reference sequence). V shed 0 bases and J shed 1 base, with 16 bases lying between them. The CDR3 has 17 amino acids. CDR3 sequence (DNA): TGTGCCTGGAGTGTAGGATTTCGAGGGCGAAGCAATCAGCCCCAGCATTTT. It codes for CAWSVGFRGRSNQPQHF.

The chain carries TRBV28 and TRBJ2-1; D is ambiguous. Germline V gene sequence: CDR1 MDHEN, CDR2 SYDVKM. The CDR3 contains 12 residues. V shed 6 bases and J shed 9 bases, with 12 bases lying between them. CDR3 sequence: CASREQWGEQFF. In nucleotides, the CDR3 is TGTGCCAGCAGAGAACAGTGGGGTGAGCAGTTCTTC. Drawing the rest from reference TRBV28 and TRBJ2-1, the complete variable domain is DVKVTQSSRYLVKRTGEKVFLECVQDMDHENMFWYRQDPGLGLRLIYFSYDVKMKEKGDIPEGYSVSREKKERFSLILESASTNQTSMYLCASREQWGEQFFGPGTRLTVL.

The CDR3 coding sequence is TGCGCCAGCAGCTTACGTGGAGCGGGAGCCGACGAGCAGTACTTC. Translation: CASSLRGAGADEQYF. J is TRBJ2-7 and V is TRBV5-1; TRBD2 aligns across 8 bases. Germline V lookup: CDR1 SGHRS, CDR2 YFSETQ. Trimming removed 2 bases from V and 5 bases from J; junction bases left unmatched: 9. This CDR3 spans 15 amino acids.

The J gene is TRBJ2-7, the V gene TRBV7-2, with 9 bases fitting TRBD1. CDR1 SGHTA and CDR2 FQGNSA come from the germline V gene. The trim removed 4 bases at V and 3 bases at J, leaving 7 bases unmatched. The CDR3 spans 15 residues. CDR3 protein: CASSSTGTGFYEQYF. The CDR3 nucleotides are TGTGCCAGCAGCTCAACCGGGACAGGGTTCTACGAGCAGTACTTC.

The chain couples TRBV7-8 to TRBJ1-2, with 9 bases lining up with TRBD1. Trimming took 5 bases from V and 2 from J; bases not matched to a gene: 12. The CDR3 length is 17 residues. CDR1 and CDR2 from the germline V gene are SGHVS and FQNEAQ. CDR3 nucleotide sequence: TGTGCCAGCAGCCCTAGGACAGGGGAAATCCAGAACTATGGCTACACCTTC. Its protein product is CASSPRTGEIQNYGYTF.

V gene TRBV11-2 combines with J gene TRBJ2-7; TRBD2 might be the D (5 bases). Trimming removed 6 bases at V and 0 bases at J, with 18 bases between. CDR1 and CDR2 from the germline V gene are SGHAT and FQNNGV. The CDR3 spans 16 residues. This chain's CDR3 is CASSPTRVPLSYEQYF. The CDR3 nucleotides read TGTGCCAGCAGTCCAACGAGGGTCCCACTCTCCTACGAGCAGTACTTC.

J is TRBJ2-4 and V is TRBV19; 12 bases agree with TRBD1. This CDR3 has 18 amino acids. CDR1 is LNHDA and CDR2 is SQIVND in the germline V gene (reference sequence). The V and J ends lost 2 bases and 3 bases, in that order; junction bases with no gene match: 8. The CDR3 spells CASSIRSGQGAGKNIQYF. CDR3 DNA sequence: TGTGCCAGTAGTATAAGGTCGGGACAGGGGGCAGGCAAAAACATTCAGTACTTC.

V gene TRBV7-2 combines with J gene TRBJ2-5, with D perhaps TRBD2 (7 bases). V was trimmed by 0 bases and J by 1 base, leaving 15 bases between them. Germline V gene data show CDR1 as SGHTA and CDR2 as FQGNSA. The CDR3 covers 17 residues. CDR3: CASSLAWRGGSQETQYF. The CDR3 DNA sequence: TGTGCCAGCAGCTTAGCGTGGCGCGGGGGCTCCCAAGAGACCCAGTACTTC.

The V and J genes are TRBV11-2 and TRBJ1-1; D is undetermined. The germline CDR1 and CDR2 sequences are SGHAT and FQNNGV. V was pared by 1 base and J by 1 base, with 10 bases between. The CDR3 extends over 15 amino acids. CDR3 DNA sequence: TGTGCCAGCAGCTTAGCTCTGCCGGGGAACACTGAAGCTTTCTTT. Residues: CASSLALPGNTEAFF.

A note on this clone: Germline is not matched at one junction end, which may reflect a read error. The DNA of the CDR3 is TGTGCCAGCAGCTTGCAACAGCTGAACTTC. It is translated as CASSLQQLNF. This chain joins TRBV5-8 and TRBJ2-7, with D hard to call. The germline V gene encodes CDR1 SGHTS and CDR2 YDEGEE. The CDR3 runs 10 residues. Supplemented by reference TRBV5-8 and TRBJ2-7, the full variable domain reads EAGVTQSPTHLIKTRGQQATLRCSPISGHTSVYWYQQALGLGLQFLLWYDEGEERNRGNFPPRFSGRQFPNYSSELNVNALELEDSALYLCASSLQQLNFGPGTRLTVT.

The rearrangement links TRBV5-1 to TRBJ2-5, with D possibly called TRBD1 or TRBD2 (5 bases each). Germline V gene sequence: CDR1 SGHRS, CDR2 YFSETQ. This CDR3 is built from 19 residues. The ends were cut back, 0 bases at V and 0 bases at J, with 21 bases in the middle. CDR3 loop: CASSLVFWDADIYQETQYF. The CDR3 region has the DNA TGCGCCAGCAGCTTGGTTTTTTGGGACGCCGACATCTACCAAGAGACCCAGTACTTC.

The chain has TRBV2 and TRBJ2-2; TRBD2 agrees at 12 bases. Trimming cost V 8 bases and J 7 bases; bases outside gene matches: 5. The CDR3 is made up of 14 amino acids. The germline V gene has CDR1 SNHLY and CDR2 FYNNEI. For the CDR3, the DNA is TGTGCCAGCCGAGCGACTAGCGGGGGCGGGGAGCTGTTTTTT. The encoded protein is CASRATSGGGELFF.

This chain links TRBV29-1 with TRBJ2-7; TRBD2 matches at 10 bases. Germline V gene sequence: CDR1 SQVTM, CDR2 ANQGSEA. The CDR3 consists of 15 residues. Trimming cost V 4 bases and J 4 bases; bases outside gene matches: 10. The CDR3 loop reads CSVGRLAGVAYEQYF. The DNA for the CDR3 is TGCAGCGTTGGGCGGCTAGCGGGAGTGGCTTACGAGCAGTACTTC.

The gene calls are TRBV4-1 and TRBJ1-3; D is unclear. The CDR3 has 16 residues. Trimming pared 4 bases from V and 0 bases from J, leaving 13 bases between. CDR1 is MGHRA, CDR2 YSYEKL, per germline. The CDR3 here is CASSPPLPFSGNTIYF. The DNA for the CDR3 is TGCGCCAGCAGCCCCCCACTACCCTTCTCTGGAAACACCATATATTTT.

The rearrangement joins TRBV11-2 to TRBJ2-3; no clear D. The CDR3 extends over 14 amino acids. The germline CDR1 and CDR2 sequences are SGHAT and FQNNGV. Trimming took off 4 bases at V and 2 bases at J, with 10 bases between the two ends. This chain's CDR3 is CASSSNALTDTQYF. In nucleotides, the CDR3 is TGTGCCAGCAGCTCGAACGCCCTCACAGATACGCAGTATTTT.

This clone was detected only once. The genes are TRBV5-1 and TRBJ1-6; 7 bases agree with TRBD1. Trimming took 5 bases from V and 7 from J; bases not matched to a gene: 6. This CDR3 comprises 14 residues. CDR1 is SGHRS, CDR2 YFSETQ, per germline. The CDR3 region has the DNA TGCGCCAGCAGGACCGGGACAGCAAATTCACCCCTCCACTTT. Encoded protein: CASRTGTANSPLHF. The variable domain in full, with the rest retrieved from reference TRBV5-1 and TRBJ1-6, is KAGVTQTPRYLIKTRGQQVTLSCSPISGHRSVSWYQQTPGQGLQFLFEYFSETQRNKGNFPGRFSGRQFSNSRSEMNVSTLELGDSALYLCASRTGTANSPLHFGNGTRLTVT.

This clone appeared once. The chain joins TRBV27 to TRBJ1-6, with 8 bases that match TRBD1. With 5 bases clipped from V and 8 bases from J, the junction kept 8 bases outside the gene matches. Germline assignment: CDR1 MNHEY and CDR2 SMNVEV (reference sequence). The CDR3 contains 15 residues. In DNA form, the CDR3 reads TGTGCCAGCAGTCCAGGGACAGGAGTGGATTCACCCCTCCACTTT. This translates into CASSPGTGVDSPLHF.

This clone appeared a single time. This chain connects TRBV18 to TRBJ2-1, with no clear D. Trimming took off 3 bases at V and 6 bases at J, with 12 bases between the two ends. CDR1 and CDR2 from the germline V gene are KGHSH and LQKENI. The CDR3 covers 14 residues. CDR3 coding DNA: TGTGCCAGCTCACCCCTCCGAACGTCCAATGAGCAGTTCTTC. Translated: CASSPLRTSNEQFF. The whole variable domain, remainder taken from reference TRBV18 and TRBJ2-1, is NAGVMQNPRHLVRRRGQEARLRCSPMKGHSHVYWYRQLPEEGLKFMVYLQKENIIDESGMPKERFSAEFPKEGPSILRIQQVVRGDSAAYFCASSPLRTSNEQFFGPGTRLTVL.

J is TRBJ1-3 and V is TRBV19; D gene uncertain. Germline CDR1 and CDR2: LNHDA and SQIVND (reference sequence). CDR3 length: 17 residues. V shed 2 bases and J shed 4 bases, with 18 bases lying between them. The CDR3 is CASSIIFGRTDGNTIYF. CDR3 in DNA: TGTGCCAGTAGTATAATTTTCGGACGCACCGACGGAAACACCATATATTTT. Drawing the rest from reference TRBV19 and TRBJ1-3, the complete variable domain is DGGITQSPKYLFRKEGQNVTLSCEQNLNHDAMYWYRQDPGQGLRLIYYSQIVNDFQKGDIAEGYSVSREKKESFPLTVTSAQKNPTAFYLCASSIIFGRTDGNTIYFGEGSWLTVV.

This chain connects TRBV18 to TRBJ2-7; the D is unclear. The CDR3 contains 13 residues. Per the germline V gene, CDR1 is KGHSH and CDR2 is LQKENI. V lost 0 bases and J lost 2, with 5 bases in between. In DNA, the CDR3 is TGTGCCAGCTCACCACCGGTAGCCTACGAGCAGTACTTC. It yields the protein CASSPPVAYEQYF.

The chain uses TRBV6-1 and TRBJ1-1; D unresolved. Germline lookup yields CDR1 MNHNS and CDR2 SASEGT. CDR3 length: 14 amino acids. The V gene lost 11 bases and the J gene lost 2 bases, with 18 bases spanning the gap. CDR3 in amino acids: CALAPGKPNTEAFF. The DNA for the CDR3 is TGTGCCCTCGCTCCGGGGAAACCAAACACTGAAGCTTTCTTT.

The V call is TRBV6-6, the J call TRBJ1-4; D is perhaps TRBD1 (5 bases). CDR1 and CDR2 from the germline V gene are MNHNY and SVGAGI (reference sequence). The CDR3 has 13 amino acids. V was cut by 6 bases and J by 8 bases, with 13 bases left in between. CDR3 amino acids: CASSGGRGEKLFF. CDR3 DNA: TGTGCCAGCAGCGGGGGGAGGGGAGAAAAACTGTTTTTT.

V and J are TRBV4-2 and TRBJ2-5, with 9 bases lining up with TRBD2. V lost 0 bases to trimming and J lost 3 bases; unmatched junction nucleotides: 8. Per germline, CDR1 LGHNA and CDR2 YNFKEQ. The CDR3 is made up of 17 amino acids. CDR3 residues: CASSQDGAGGSEETQYF. The CDR3 nucleotides are TGTGCCAGCAGCCAAGATGGGGCGGGGGGGAGTGAAGAGACCCAGTACTTC.

The chain employs TRBV12-1 and TRBJ1-5; the D call of TRBD1 is as the table states it, not checked on the DNA. TRBV12-1 is labeled a pseudogene. CDR3 length: 16 residues. This CDR3 is CASSLPGQVVGKPQHF. The CDR3 nucleotides are TGTGCCAGCAGCTTACCGGGACAGGTTGTTGGGAAGCCCCAGCATTTT.

This clone appeared a few times. The chain has TRBV18 and TRBJ2-7; D is uncertain. The germline gives CDR1 KGHSH, CDR2 LQKENI. The germline V and J ends were trimmed by 4 bases and 2 bases, with 6 bases remaining between them. CDR3 size: 12 residues. The CDR3, as DNA: TGTGCCAGCTCACGAGGTACCTACGAGCAGTACTTC. It codes for CASSRGTYEQYF.

This clone showed up just once. The chain joins TRBV5-6 to TRBJ1-6; 8 bases are shared with TRBD1. There are 15 residues in the CDR3. Germline CDR1 and CDR2: SGHDT and YYEEEE. With 4 bases clipped from V and 9 bases from J, the junction kept 9 bases outside the gene matches. CDR3 sequence reads: CASSKGTGSPSPLHF. The CDR3 bases are TGTGCCAGCAGCAAAGGGACAGGTTCCCCTTCACCCCTCCACTTT.

CDR3 amino acids: CASTGPGTALYSNQPQHF. The CDR3 region has the DNA TGTGCCAGCACTGGACCCGGGACAGCTCTATATAGCAATCAGCCCCAGCATTTT. The chain recombines TRBV2 with TRBJ1-5; 7 bases align to TRBD1. This CDR3 spans 18 amino acids. Germline V gene sequence: CDR1 SNHLY, CDR2 FYNNEI. Losses at the gene ends were 7 bases for V and 0 bases for J; bases not matched to a gene: 15.